The rows below give T cell receptor beta chains drawn from one sample of a study of PD-1 blockade in classical Hodgkin lymphoma. Generated by immunoSEQ multiplex PCR, the TCRdb table keeps only in-frame clones and is missing some. The repertoire consists of around 17,000 clones, with more than 60% occurring once and the leading ten covering about 1.9%. Material: CD4+ T cells from blood, obtained before the fourth cycle of nivolumab. The receptors stem from a human donor with classical Hodgkin lymphoma. CDR3s include the opening cysteine and the closing phenylalanine or tryptophan. A D gene is named only where the DNA matches it firmly. Size is omitted from some rows. Given values are once, few, many or a class for expanded clones.

cdr3_nt: TGTGCCAGCAGCGGGGGGAAGAATGGGGCCAACGTCCTGACTTTC
cdr3_aa: CASSGGKNGANVLTF
clone_size: NA
j_call: TRBJ2-6
d_call: NA
cdr3_length: 15
v_call: TRBV9

cdr3_nt: TGTGCCAGCATCGCGAACAACAGGGGGAGGGCCAACACTGAAGCTTTCTTT
cdr3_aa: CASIANNRGRANTEAFF
clone_size: once
j_call: TRBJ1-1
d_call: NA
cdr3_length: 17
v_call: TRBV21-1

cdr3_nt: TGCGCCAGCAGCGAGGGACTAGCGGGAGTTAACACCGGGGAGCTGTTTTTT
cdr3_aa: CASSEGLAGVNTGELFF
clone_size: NA
j_call: TRBJ2-2
d_call: TRBD2
cdr3_length: 17
v_call: TRBV5-1

cdr3_nt: TGTGCCTGCCCAATAGCTTCGAACACCGGGGAGCTGTTTTTT
cdr3_aa: CACPIASNTGELFF
clone_size: NA
j_call: TRBJ2-2
d_call: NA
cdr3_length: 14
v_call: TRBV30

cdr3_nt: TGTGCCAGCAGCCCGACGGGACAGGCGAACTATGGCTACACCTTC
cdr3_aa: CASSPTGQANYGYTF
clone_size: NA
j_call: TRBJ1-2
d_call: TRBD1
cdr3_length: 15
v_call: TRBV7-9

cdr3_nt: TGTGCCAGTAGTGCTAGCGGGAACGGAGAGACCCAGTACTTC
cdr3_aa: CASSASGNGETQYF
clone_size: NA
j_call: TRBJ2-5
d_call: TRBD2
cdr3_length: 14
v_call: TRBV19

cdr3_nt: TGTGCCAGCAGCTTGGGGAGGGCGGTGAACACTGAAGCTTTCTTT
cdr3_aa: CASSLGRAVNTEAFF
clone_size: NA
j_call: TRBJ1-1
d_call: NA
cdr3_length: 15
v_call: TRBV7-2

cdr3_nt: TGTGCCAGCAGGACGGATAGCGGGGGCTCTGGAAACACCATATATTTT
cdr3_aa: CASRTDSGGSGNTIYF
clone_size: NA
j_call: TRBJ1-3
d_call: NA
cdr3_length: 16
v_call: TRBV2

cdr3_nt: TGTGCCAGCAGCTTTCGAGATAACAATGAGCAGTTCTTC
cdr3_aa: CASSFRDNNEQFF
clone_size: NA
j_call: TRBJ2-1
d_call: NA
cdr3_length: 13
v_call: TRBV7-8

cdr3_nt: TGTGCCAGCAGCCCCAGGGGGGTGAGCACTGAAGCTTTCTTT
cdr3_aa: CASSPRGVSTEAFF
clone_size: NA
j_call: TRBJ1-1
d_call: TRBD1
cdr3_length: 14
v_call: TRBV6-1

cdr3_nt: TGTGCCACCAGCAGCCGACAGGGTAGGGGGGAAAAACTGTTTTTT
cdr3_aa: CATSSRQGRGEKLFF
clone_size: NA
j_call: TRBJ1-4
d_call: TRBD1
cdr3_length: 15
v_call: TRBV15

cdr3_nt: TGTGCCAGCAGGAGGACTAGCCCGCATGAGCAGTTCTTC
cdr3_aa: CASRRTSPHEQFF
clone_size: NA
j_call: TRBJ2-1
d_call: TRBD2
cdr3_length: 13
v_call: TRBV2

cdr3_nt: TGTGCCAGCAGTCAAAAAGCTAACTATGGCTACACCTTC
cdr3_aa: CASSQKANYGYTF
clone_size: NA
j_call: TRBJ1-2
d_call: NA
cdr3_length: 13
v_call: TRBV27

cdr3_nt: TGCGCCAGCAGCTCCTTACCGACGGGTACATACACTAGCACAGATACGCAGTATTTT
cdr3_aa: CASSSLPTGTYTSTDTQYF
clone_size: NA
j_call: TRBJ2-3
d_call: NA
cdr3_length: 19
v_call: TRBV5-1

cdr3_nt: TGCGCCAGCAGCTCTGGTCATTGGACAGGACTCTTCTCCTACGAGCAGTACTTC
cdr3_aa: CASSSGHWTGLFSYEQYF
clone_size: NA
j_call: TRBJ2-7
d_call: TRBD1
cdr3_length: 18
v_call: TRBV5-1

cdr3_nt: TGTGCCAGCTCACCAATTAGCGGGCCAATGACTGGGGCCAACGTCCTGACTTTC
cdr3_aa: CASSPISGPMTGANVLTF
clone_size: NA
j_call: TRBJ2-6
d_call: TRBD2
cdr3_length: 18
v_call: TRBV18